These 13 T cell receptor beta chains were all obtained from the same sample, sequenced in a study of CD8+ T cells in alopecia areata. RNA extraction was followed by reverse transcription into cDNA, which acted as the sequencing template. TCRdb's copy holds only in-frame clones and misses some; the assay was immunoSEQ multiplex PCR. This sample has 70,000 or so clones; approximately 58% occur once, and the top ten carry roughly 15%. Sequencing was performed on CD8+ T cells sorted from blood, taken at week 0. The receptors stem from a human donor with alopecia areata.

For the CDR3, the DNA is TGTGCCAGCAGTTTATCGACGGGTACCGAAGCTTTCTTT. Protein sequence: CASSLSTGTEAFF. This sequence joins TRBV27 and TRBJ1-1; no definite D call. CDR1 and CDR2 from the germline V gene are MNHEY and SMNVEV (reference sequence). The CDR3 runs 13 residues. V lost 0 bases and J 8 bases, leaving 10 bases between the germline ends.

The J gene is TRBJ2-3, the V gene TRBV19; D tentatively reads TRBD1 or TRBD2 (7 bases each). This CDR3 spans 15 amino acids. Germline assignment: CDR1 LNHDA and CDR2 SQIVND (reference sequence). Trimming removed 7 bases from V and 4 bases from J, with 18 bases in between. The CDR3 DNA reads as TGTGCCAGTACTACATCAGGGGGGGGCCCAGATACGCAGTATTTT. Its protein is CASTTSGGGPDTQYF. The variable domain in full, with the rest retrieved from reference TRBV19 and TRBJ2-3, is DGGITQSPKYLFRKEGQNVTLSCEQNLNHDAMYWYRQDPGQGLRLIYYSQIVNDFQKGDIAEGYSVSREKKESFPLTVTSAQKNPTAFYLCASTTSGGGPDTQYFGPGTRLTVL.

A few counts support this clone. This chain links TRBV10-3 with TRBJ2-5, with 7 bases identical to TRBD1. Per the germline V gene, CDR1 is ENHRY and CDR2 is SYGVKD. The CDR3 is made up of 15 amino acids. The J segment lost 1 base and the V segment lost 3 bases, leaving 5 bases of the junction unmatched. CDR3 residues: CAISDGTASQETQYF. The CDR3 DNA reads TGTGCCATCAGTGATGGGACAGCGTCCCAAGAGACCCAGTACTTC.

The chain recombines TRBV15 with TRBJ2-1; 9 nucleotides agree with TRBD1. V lost 8 bases, J lost 13 bases, and 12 bases stayed unmatched. The CDR3 covers 13 residues. Per the germline V gene, CDR1 is LNHNV and CDR2 is YYDKDF (reference sequence). In DNA, the CDR3 is TGTGCCACCTTCCCCGGGACAGGGATACGACAGTTCTTC. Protein product: CATFPGTGIRQFF.

The chain combines TRBV19 with TRBJ2-1, with TRBD2 identical over 12 bases. CDR3 length: 15 amino acids. Germline CDR1 is LNHDA and CDR2 is SQIVND (reference sequence). The V gene end was trimmed by 5 bases and the J gene end by 7 bases; junction bases not matched to a gene: 6. CDR3 loop: CASSLGLAGENEQFF. The CDR3 DNA follows: TGTGCCAGTAGTCTGGGACTAGCGGGCGAAAATGAGCAGTTCTTC.

This clone was seen a single time. The CDR3 spells CASSRLASYNEQFF. CDR3 coding DNA: TGTGCCAGCAGTCGACTCGCTTCCTACAATGAGCAGTTCTTC. The rearrangement links TRBV6-5 to TRBJ2-1; no definite D call. With 5 bases removed from V and 1 base from J, the gap between germline ends came to 9 bases. This CDR3 is built from 14 residues. Germline V gene sequence: CDR1 MNHEY, CDR2 SVGAGI.

J is TRBJ1-1 and V is TRBV29-1, with D hard to call. This CDR3 region has 12 residues. In germline, CDR1 is SQVTM, CDR2 ANQGSEA. The CDR3 sequence: CSGRRMNTEAFF. The CDR3 nucleotides are TGCAGTGGGAGACGTATGAACACTGAAGCTTTCTTT.

The chain joins TRBV27 to TRBJ2-3; 10 bases are shared with TRBD2. This CDR3 region has 15 residues. J lost 10 bases, V lost 0 bases, and 7 bases had no gene match. Germline CDR1 is MNHEY and CDR2 is SMNVEV (reference sequence). The CDR3 is CASSLSLAGVLAQYF. The CDR3 coding sequence is TGTGCCAGCAGTTTATCCCTAGCGGGAGTTTTGGCGCAGTATTTT.

V usage is TRBV30 and J usage is TRBJ1-1; D unresolved. Deletions cut 0 bases from V and 5 bases from J, with 10 bases between. The CDR3 has 13 residues. Germline V gene data show CDR1 as GTSNPN and CDR2 as SVGIG (reference sequence). CDR3 sequence: CAWSVLSGTEAFF. The DNA of the CDR3 is TGTGCCTGGAGTGTACTGTCGGGAACTGAAGCTTTCTTT.

The chain joins TRBV5-6 to TRBJ1-2; 7 positions match TRBD1. Germline assignment: CDR1 SGHDT and CDR2 YYEEEE. The length of the CDR3 is 14 residues. The V segment lost 2 bases and the J segment 4 bases; nucleotides outside the gene matches: 5. Here the CDR3 reads CASSFLTGRYGYTF. The DNA of the CDR3 is TGTGCCAGCAGCTTCCTGACAGGGCGCTATGGCTACACCTTC.

This clone was picked up a small number of times. The chain uses TRBV4-3 and TRBJ2-1; D gene unclear. Germline-derived CDR1 and CDR2 are LGHNA and YSLEER. The V and J ends lost 0 bases and 7 bases respectively, with 13 bases between them. CDR3 length equals 15 residues. The CDR3 DNA sequence: TGCGCCAGCAGCCAAGATGGCCAGACCCTTAATGAGCAGTTCTTC. This sequence encodes CASSQDGQTLNEQFF.

This clone appeared a single time. The chain is built from TRBV7-2 and TRBJ1-1; D uncertain. Between the trimmed V and J ends, which lost 3 bases and 6 bases, there was a span of 17 bases. This CDR3 is 15 amino acids long. Germline V gives CDR1 SGHTA, CDR2 FQGNSA. CDR3 DNA: TGTGCCAGCAGCTTCTCGGGCCCTGGAAGTGCTGAAGCTTTCTTT. This codes for CASSFSGPGSAEAFF.

In the case of this clone: Given a far larger clone just one base away, this is likely a sequencing read error. The chain employs TRBV7-6 and TRBJ2-5; possibly TRBD1 or TRBD2 for D (5 bases each). The V gene lost 7 bases and the J gene lost 5 bases, with 17 bases spanning the gap. The CDR3 consists of 14 residues. Germline V gene lookup returns CDR1 SGHVS and CDR2 FNYEAQ. CDR3 sequence (DNA): TGTGCCAGCAACCGACTTAGTGGGGACGAGACCCAGTACTTC. Encoded protein: CASNRLSGDETQYF. Supplemented by reference TRBV7-6 and TRBJ2-5, the full variable domain reads GAGVSQSPRYKVTKRGQDVALRCDPISGHVSLYWYRQALGQGPEFLTYFNYEAQQDKSGLPNDRFSAERPEGSISTLTIQRTEQRDSAMYRCASNRLSGDETQYFGPGTRLLVL.